This is a list of T cell receptor beta chains from one sample in a study of response to subunit inactivated influenza vaccine. Each CDR3 protein is one row after TCRdb ran MiXCR on the RT-PCR reads. The repertoire has more than 400,000 distinct CDR3 sequences, roughly 11% of them found once; the top ten carry over 9.5%. This sample comprised PBMCs from blood, obtained more than 35 days after vaccination. The receptors here all came from a man in his fifties or sixties who received an inactivated influenza vaccine. Each CDR3 is given with its conserved first and last residue. D genes are given only for firm matches. Expanded clones get a size class; other rows say once, few or many, or leave the size out.

d_call cdr3_length j_call clone_size v_call cdr3_nt cdr3_aa
. 13 TRBJ2-1 few TRBV5-1 TGCGCCAGCAGCTTGATCGGTTACAATGAGCAGTTCTTC CASSLIGYNEQFF
. 14 TRBJ2-7 . TRBV18 TGTGCCAGCTCACCAAAGGGGGTCTCCTACGAGCAGTACTTC CASSPKGVSYEQYF
TRBD1 17 TRBJ2-7 . TRBV6-1 TGTGCCAGCAGTGTAGTATTGTCGGGACAGGGATCCTACGAGCAGTACTTC CASSVVLSGQGSYEQYF
TRBD2 17 TRBJ2-5 few TRBV4-1 TGCGCCAGCAGCCAAGAGTGGACTAGCGGGGGGACAGAGACCCAGTACTTC CASSQEWTSGGTETQYF
. 17 TRBJ2-6 . TRBV12-3/TRBV12-4 TGTGCCAGCAGTCCAGGGGGGGGCTTCTCTGGGGCCAACGTCCTGACTTTC CASSPGGGFSGANVLTF
TRBD1 14 TRBJ2-1 few TRBV12-3/TRBV12-4 TGTGCCAGCAGTCCAGAGACAGGGGTCAATGAGCAGTTCTTC CASSPETGVNEQFF
TRBD1 12 TRBJ2-1 many TRBV12-3/TRBV12-4 TGTGCCAGCAGTTCCGGGACAGGGCCGCCGTTCTTC CASSSGTGPPFF
. 14 TRBJ2-5 many TRBV6-5 TGTGCCAGCAGTTATTCGGGACCTCAAGAGACCCAGTACTTC CASSYSGPQETQYF
. 16 TRBJ2-2 few TRBV5-1 TGCGCCAGCAGCTTCGCCGGGACGGTGAACACCGGGGAGCTGTTTTTT CASSFAGTVNTGELFF
. 16 TRBJ2-5 . TRBV7-9 TGTGCCAGCAGCGAAGAGGGGGGGGTAGTCCTCGAGACCCAGTACTTC CASSEEGGVVLETQYF
. 13 TRBJ1-1 . TRBV5-1 TGCGCCAGCAGCTTAGAACAGGGCGTTGAAGCTTTCTTT CASSLEQGVEAFF
. 19 TRBJ2-6 . TRBV14 TGTGCCAGCAGCCAAGGGAGAGACACCCTCATCTCTGGGGCCAACGTCCTGACTTTC CASSQGRDTLISGANVLTF
TRBD2 17 TRBJ2-5 many TRBV25-1 TGTGCCAGCAGTGAAGAAGTTGGACGGGAGGGCCAGGAGACCCAGTACTTC CASSEEVGREGQETQYF
TRBD2 16 TRBJ2-7 few TRBV12-3/TRBV12-4 TGTGCCAGCAGTTTCCCTAGACTAGCGGGAGTCTACGAGCAGTACTTC CASSFPRLAGVYEQYF
. 14 TRBJ2-3 . TRBV2 TGTGCCAGTTTAAATGATGCCGGGACAGATACGCAGTATTTT CASLNDAGTDTQYF
. 13 TRBJ2-7 many TRBV7-8 TGTGCCAGCAGCTTACGGATCCGCAACGAGCAGTACTTC CASSLRIRNEQYF
. 14 TRBJ1-1 few TRBV5-1 TGCGCCAGCAGCTTCCGTGAGATGAACACTGAAGCTTTCTTT CASSFREMNTEAFF
. 14 TRBJ2-2 few TRBV29-1 TGCAGCGCCAGGTCCGGGGCCAACACCGGGGAGCTGTTTTTT CSARSGANTGELFF
TRBD2 13 TRBJ2-1 . TRBV12-3/TRBV12-4 TGTGCCAGCAGACCGAGCGGGGGGTATGAGCAGTTCTTC CASRPSGGYEQFF
. 13 TRBJ1-1 few TRBV29-1 TGCAGCGTTGAAGCGGGGGCAATCACTGAAGCTTTCTTT CSVEAGAITEAFF
. 13 TRBJ2-1 few TRBV4-2 TGTGCCAGCAGCCAACCTCTGGGCGATGAGCAGTTCTTC CASSQPLGDEQFF
. 16 TRBJ2-5 few TRBV7-8 TGTGCCAGCAGCTTATCCCGGGTATCCCCTCGTGGGACCCAGTACTTC CASSLSRVSPRGTQYF
. 15 TRBJ2-2 many TRBV7-3 TGTGCCAGCAGTAGAACAGGGACGAACACCGGGGAGCTGTTTTTT CASSRTGTNTGELFF
TRBD1 18 TRBJ2-3 few TRBV11-1 TGTGCCAGCAGCTTATTCCCGACCCAGGGGGTTATAGCAGATACGCAGTATTTT CASSLFPTQGVIADTQYF
. 15 TRBJ2-5 . TRBV11-2 TGTGCCAGCAGCTTAGGGGGTCCGTCCGGAAAGACCCAGTACTTC CASSLGGPSGKTQYF
TRBD2 14 TRBJ2-3 many TRBV12-3/TRBV12-4 TGTGCCAGCAGTACTAGCGGGGGGGCCGATACGCAGTATTTT CASSTSGGADTQYF
. 13 TRBJ2-5 many TRBV5-1 TGTGCCAGCAGCTTGCAGGGTAGCGAGACCCAGTACTTC CASSLQGSETQYF
TRBD2 17 TRBJ2-5 many TRBV5-1 TGCGCCAGCAGCTTCACTAGCGGGAGAGAGTACCAAGAGACCCAGTACTTC CASSFTSGREYQETQYF
TRBD2 14 TRBJ2-7 . TRBV19 TGTGCCACCCGGCGGACTAGCGGGAGCTACGAGCAGTACTTC CATRRTSGSYEQYF
TRBD2 15 TRBJ2-1 . TRBV12-3/TRBV12-4 TGTGCCAGCAGTTGGACTAGCGGGAGTTTGAATGAGCAGTTCTTC CASSWTSGSLNEQFF
. 18 TRBJ2-3 . TRBV6-2/TRBV6-3 TGTGCCAGCAGTAACAATCTGATGGCGGGGGCGAAGGTAGATACGCAGTATTTT CASSNNLMAGAKVDTQYF
. 16 TRBJ2-2 . TRBV7-9 TGTGCCAGCAGCTTCTTAATGGGACAGAACACCGGGGAGCTGTTTTTT CASSFLMGQNTGELFF
. 11 TRBJ2-7 . TRBV29-1 TGCAGCGTTGAACGGGGTAGGGAAGTGTACTTC CSVERGREVYF
. 12 TRBJ2-1 . TRBV18 TGTGCCAGCTCACGGCAGTACAATGAGCAGTTCTTC CASSRQYNEQFF
TRBD1 14 TRBJ1-2 . TRBV28 TGTGCCAGCAGTTTAGGGACAGAACTCTATGGCTACACCTTC CASSLGTELYGYTF
. 13 TRBJ2-1 many TRBV3-1 TGTGCCAGCAGCCAAGATCAGGACTCCTGGCAGTTCTTC CASSQDQDSWQFF
. 16 TRBJ2-3 many TRBV5-1 TGCGCCAGCAGCCGGGTCACAGGAACCAGCACAGATACGCAGTATTTT CASSRVTGTSTDTQYF
TRBD2 19 TRBJ2-2 few TRBV27 TGTGCCAGCAGTTTAGGTTCTTTTCTACTAGCGGGTAACACCGGGGAGCTGTTTTTT CASSLGSFLLAGNTGELFF
. 14 TRBJ2-7 . TRBV15 TGTGCCACCAGCAGGTCTCAGGGAAGCGACGAGCAGTACTTC CATSRSQGSDEQYF
TRBD2 16 TRBJ2-7 many TRBV9 TGTGCCAGCAGCGTATCCCCTAGCGGGGGAACCTACGAGCAGTACTTC CASSVSPSGGTYEQYF
TRBD2 13 TRBJ2-1 many TRBV20-1 TGCAGTGCTAGAGGCGGGAGCAACAATGAGCAGTTCTTC CSARGGSNNEQFF
TRBD2 16 TRBJ2-3 few TRBV9 TGTGCCAGCAGCCCCGTATTAGCGGGAGTCGCAGATACGCAGTATTTT CASSPVLAGVADTQYF
. 16 TRBJ2-3 few TRBV7-2 TGTGCCAGCAGCCAGGGATGGGGGTCTAGCACAGATACGCAGTATTTT CASSQGWGSSTDTQYF
. 13 TRBJ1-1 few TRBV20-1 TGCAGTGCTTCTGACGGTGTACTGGTGAAAACTTTCTTT CSASDGVLVKTFF
TRBD1 15 TRBJ2-5 few TRBV15 TGTGCCACCAGCAGAGATCAGGGGGCGAGAGAGACCCAGTACTTC CATSRDQGARETQYF
. 17 TRBJ2-2 . TRBV4-1 TGCGCCAGCAGGCACGGTAGGGGCCTATTGAACACCGGGGAGCTGTTTTTT CASRHGRGLLNTGELFF